A selection of T cell receptor beta chains follows, all from one sample in a study of beta chain features in type 1 diabetes. Sequencing used immunoSEQ multiplex PCR; TCRdb keeps in-frame clones, though not all of them. The sample yields some 900,000 clones, 15% to 20% seen once. The sequenced material came from naive CD4+ T cells from blood. The receptors originated from a woman between 18 and 29 years old in good health. The CDR3 runs from the conserved cysteine through the conserved F or W. Fields, in order: D gene, V gene, clone size, J gene, CDR3 DNA, CDR3 protein. A D gene is named only where the DNA matches it firmly. Expanded clones get a size class; other rows say once, few or many, or leave the size out.

.	TRBV6-6	few	TRBJ2-5	TGTGCCAGCAGCAAGATGGCCCCGCCCCAAGAGACCCAGTACTTC	CASSKMAPPQETQYF
.	TRBV2	.	TRBJ2-4	TGTGCCAGCAGTGATTGGGGGGCCCAAAACATTCAGTACTTC	CASSDWGAQNIQYF
.	TRBV19	.	TRBJ1-2	TGTGCCAGTAGGCGAACAGGGCGTTTCGACACTGGCTACACCTTC	CASRRTGRFDTGYTF
TRBD2	TRBV14	few	TRBJ2-2	TGTGCCAGCAGCCAAGAAGACCAATCCGGGACTAGCGGATCACCCGGGGAGCTGTTTTTT	CASSQEDQSGTSGSPGELFF
.	TRBV27	.	TRBJ2-7	TGTGCCAGCACTCCCCGTCCCTACGAGCAGTACTTC	CASTPRPYEQYF
TRBD1	TRBV6-6	.	TRBJ1-2	TGTGCCAGCAGGCGGGACAGGGCTGCGTGGGGCTATGGCTACACCTTC	CASRRDRAAWGYGYTF
TRBD2	TRBV5-1	few	TRBJ2-1	TGCGCCAGCAGCAACCTAGCGGGAGGGCCCAAACACAATGAGCAGTTCTTC	CASSNLAGGPKHNEQFF
.	TRBV11-3	few	TRBJ2-5	TGTGCCAGCAGCTTAAGAAGCGGGTCCCAAGAGACCCAGTACTTC	CASSLRSGSQETQYF
TRBD1	TRBV28	few	TRBJ1-2	TGTGCCAGCAGTGCTGGACAGGGCTATGGCTACACCTTC	CASSAGQGYGYTF
.	TRBV7-2	.	TRBJ2-7	TGTGCCAGCAGCTCGACAATATCCTACGAGCAGTACTTC	CASSSTISYEQYF
TRBD1	TRBV9	.	TRBJ2-7	TGTGCCAGCAGCGCCCTCCCGGGACAGGGGTCCTACGAGCAGTACTTC	CASSALPGQGSYEQYF
.	TRBV7-3	.	TRBJ2-7	TGTGCCAGCAGCCCCTACGGGACCTCCTACGAGCAGTACTTC	CASSPYGTSYEQYF
.	TRBV5-4	few	TRBJ1-5	TGTGCCAGCAGCGAGGGAGGTGGTGGGGAGAAGCCCCAGCATTTT	CASSEGGGGEKPQHF
TRBD2	TRBV2	.	TRBJ2-7	TGTGCCAGCAGGGGGACTACGAGCTACGAGCAGTACTTC	CASRGTTSYEQYF
.	TRBV28	few	TRBJ1-4	TGTGCCAGCAGTTTAAGGAAGTGGGTTGAAAAACTGTTTTTT	CASSLRKWVEKLFF
TRBD2	TRBV19	.	TRBJ2-7	TGTGCCAGTAGTAATCGGACTAGCGGGAGGGGCTACGAGCAGTACTTC	CASSNRTSGRGYEQYF
.	TRBV4-2	.	TRBJ2-2	TGTGCCAGCAGCCAAGATACAAACACCGGGGAGCTGTTTTTT	CASSQDTNTGELFF
.	TRBV7-9	few	TRBJ1-2	TGTGCCAGCAGCTCATTAGGAGCCGGCTACACCTTC	CASSSLGAGYTF
.	TRBV5-1	.	TRBJ2-4	TGCGCCAGCAGCCCTAGACCGATAGGGGGGGCTGCCAAAAACATTCAGTACTTC	CASSPRPIGGAAKNIQYF
TRBD2	TRBV27	few	TRBJ2-3	TGTGCCAGCAGTTTATCGGGAGCGGGAGCCTTTCGTCACACTTCACATGATACGCAGTATTTT	CASSLSGAGAFRHTSHDTQYF
.	TRBV7-9	many	TRBJ2-1	TGTGCCAGCAGCTTAGCGGGGAGGACACAGATTTACAATGAGCAGTTCTTC	CASSLAGRTQIYNEQFF
TRBD1	TRBV18	few	TRBJ2-4	TGTGCCAGCTCACCAACGGGACAGTCACTCAAAAACATTCAGTACTTC	CASSPTGQSLKNIQYF
.	TRBV5-4	.	TRBJ2-1	TGTGCCAGCAGCCGGGGACTGATGAGCTCCTACAATGAGCAGTTCTTC	CASSRGLMSSYNEQFF